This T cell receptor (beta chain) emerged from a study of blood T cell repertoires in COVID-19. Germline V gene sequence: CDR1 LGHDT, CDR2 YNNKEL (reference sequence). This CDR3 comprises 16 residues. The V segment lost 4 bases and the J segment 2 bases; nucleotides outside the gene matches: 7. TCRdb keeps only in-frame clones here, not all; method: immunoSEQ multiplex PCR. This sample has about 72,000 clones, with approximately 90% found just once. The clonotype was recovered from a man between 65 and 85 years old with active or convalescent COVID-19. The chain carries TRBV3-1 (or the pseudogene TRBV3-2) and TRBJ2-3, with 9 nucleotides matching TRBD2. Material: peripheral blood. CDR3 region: CASSRASGTNTDTQYF. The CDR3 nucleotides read TGTGCCAGCAGCCGAGCTAGCGGGACCAACACAGATACGCAGTATTTT.